This T cell receptor beta chain was identified during a study of cytotoxic CD8 clonotypes in ibrutinib-treated CLL. Looked up from germline, CDR1 is SGHTA and CDR2 is FQGNSA. V lost 1 base and J 1 base, leaving 14 bases between the germline ends. The CDR3 is made up of 17 amino acids. The protocol was immunoSEQ multiplex PCR, while the TCRdb copy is restricted to in-frame clones and leaves out a portion. The sample carries about 270,000 clones, more than 70% recorded once. The chain carries TRBV7-2 and TRBJ2-1; no reliable D call. The sample was PBMCs, taken at disease progression, from a patient treated with ibrutinib. The receptor was derived from a human donor with chronic lymphocytic leukemia. As DNA, the CDR3 is TGTGCCAGCAGCTTAGTGTCTTTCGTTGGGTCCTACAATGAGCAGTTCTTC. Amino acids: CASSLVSFVGSYNEQFF. Complete variable domain (other parts from reference TRBV7-2 and TRBJ2-1): GAGVSQSPSNKVTEKGKDVELRCDPISGHTALYWYRQSLGQGLEFLIYFQGNSAPDKSGLPSDRFSAERTGGSVSTLTIQRTQQEDSAVYLCASSLVSFVGSYNEQFFGPGTRLTVL.